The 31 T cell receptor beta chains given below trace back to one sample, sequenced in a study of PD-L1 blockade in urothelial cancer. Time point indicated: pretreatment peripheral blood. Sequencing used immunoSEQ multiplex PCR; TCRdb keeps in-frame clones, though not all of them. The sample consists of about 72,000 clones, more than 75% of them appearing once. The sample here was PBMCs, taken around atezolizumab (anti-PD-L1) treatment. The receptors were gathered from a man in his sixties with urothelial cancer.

Here the CDR3 DNA reads TGTGCCAGCACCTATTCACCGAACACTGAAGCTTTCTTT. This encodes CASTYSPNTEAFF. This sequence joins TRBV5-6 and TRBJ1-1; D gene unclear. Germline CDR1 is SGHDT and CDR2 is YYEEEE. CDR3 length equals 13 residues. Trimming pared 6 bases from V and 1 base from J, leaving 10 bases between.

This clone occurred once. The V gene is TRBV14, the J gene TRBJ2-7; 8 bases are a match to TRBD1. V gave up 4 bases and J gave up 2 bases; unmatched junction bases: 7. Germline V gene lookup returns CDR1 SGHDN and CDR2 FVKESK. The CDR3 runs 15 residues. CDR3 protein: CASSPARDRTYEQYF. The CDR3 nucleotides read TGTGCCAGCAGCCCAGCCCGGGACAGGACCTACGAGCAGTACTTC.

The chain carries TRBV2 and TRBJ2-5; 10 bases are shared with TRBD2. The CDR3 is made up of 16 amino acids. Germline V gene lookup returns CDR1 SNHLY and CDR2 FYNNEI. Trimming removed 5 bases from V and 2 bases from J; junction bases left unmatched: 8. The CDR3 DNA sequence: TGTGCCAGCAGTTCACCTAGCGGGGGCCTTCAAGAGACCCAGTACTTC. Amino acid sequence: CASSSPSGGLQETQYF.

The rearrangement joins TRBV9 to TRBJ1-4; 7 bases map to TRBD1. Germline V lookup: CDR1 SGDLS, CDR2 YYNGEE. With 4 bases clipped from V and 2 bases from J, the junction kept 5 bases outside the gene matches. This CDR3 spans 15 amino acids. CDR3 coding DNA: TGTGCCAGCAGCCGCCAGGGGGTGACTAATGAAAAACTGTTTTTT. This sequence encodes CASSRQGVTNEKLFF. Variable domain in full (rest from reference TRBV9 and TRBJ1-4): DSGVTQTPKHLITATGQRVTLRCSPRSGDLSVYWYQQSLDQGLQFLIQYYNGEERAKGNILERFSAQQFPDLHSELNLSSLELGDSALYFCASSRQGVTNEKLFFGSGTQLSVL.

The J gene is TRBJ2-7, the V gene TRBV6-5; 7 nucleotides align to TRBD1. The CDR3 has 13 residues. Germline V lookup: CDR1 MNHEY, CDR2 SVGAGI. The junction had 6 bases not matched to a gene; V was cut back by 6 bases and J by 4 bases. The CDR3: CASSTDREYEQYF. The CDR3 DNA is TGTGCCAGCAGCACCGACAGGGAGTACGAGCAGTACTTC.

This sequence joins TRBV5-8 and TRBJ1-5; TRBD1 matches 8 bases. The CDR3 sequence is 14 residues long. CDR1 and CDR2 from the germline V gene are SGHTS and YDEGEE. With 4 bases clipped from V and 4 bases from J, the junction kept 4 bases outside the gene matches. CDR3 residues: CASSPGTGNQPQHF. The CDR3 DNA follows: TGTGCCAGCAGCCCCGGGACAGGTAATCAGCCCCAGCATTTT.

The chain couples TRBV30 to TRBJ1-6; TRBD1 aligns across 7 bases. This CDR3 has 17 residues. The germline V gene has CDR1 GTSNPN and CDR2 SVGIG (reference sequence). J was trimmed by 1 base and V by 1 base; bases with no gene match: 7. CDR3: CAWSGTGANSYNSPLHF. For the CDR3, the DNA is TGTGCCTGGAGTGGAACAGGGGCAAATTCCTATAATTCACCCCTCCACTTT.

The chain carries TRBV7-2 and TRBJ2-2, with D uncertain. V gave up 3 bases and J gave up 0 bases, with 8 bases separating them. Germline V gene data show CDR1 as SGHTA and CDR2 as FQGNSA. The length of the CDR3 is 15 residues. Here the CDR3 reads CASSFSATNTGELFF. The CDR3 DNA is TGTGCCAGCAGCTTTAGTGCTACGAACACCGGGGAGCTGTTTTTT.

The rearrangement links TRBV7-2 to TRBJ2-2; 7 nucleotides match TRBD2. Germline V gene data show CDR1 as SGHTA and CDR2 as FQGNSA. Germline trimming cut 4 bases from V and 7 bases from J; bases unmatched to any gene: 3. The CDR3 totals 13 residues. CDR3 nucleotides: TGTGCCAGCAGCTGGGAGGGGTTCGGGGAGCTGTTTTTT. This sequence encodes CASSWEGFGELFF. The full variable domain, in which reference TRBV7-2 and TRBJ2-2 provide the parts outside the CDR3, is GAGVSQSPSNKVTEKGKDVELRCDPISGHTALYWYRQSLGQGLEFLIYFQGNSAPDKSGLPSDRFSAERTGGSVSTLTIQRTQQEDSAVYLCASSWEGFGELFFGEGSRLTVL.

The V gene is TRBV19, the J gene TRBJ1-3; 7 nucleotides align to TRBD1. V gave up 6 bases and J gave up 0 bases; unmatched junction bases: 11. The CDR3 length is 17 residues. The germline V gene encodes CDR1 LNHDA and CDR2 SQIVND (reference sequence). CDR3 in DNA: TGTGCCAGTAGACGTAAAGGGGGCCTCCCCTCTGGAAACACCATATATTTT. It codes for CASRRKGGLPSGNTIYF.

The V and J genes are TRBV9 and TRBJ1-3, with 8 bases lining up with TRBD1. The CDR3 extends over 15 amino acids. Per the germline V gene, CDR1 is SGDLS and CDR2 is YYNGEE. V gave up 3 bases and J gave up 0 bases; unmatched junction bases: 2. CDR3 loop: CASSAQGDSGNTIYF. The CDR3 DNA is TGTGCCAGCAGCGCACAGGGGGACTCTGGAAACACCATATATTTT. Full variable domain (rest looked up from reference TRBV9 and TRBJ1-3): DSGVTQTPKHLITATGQRVTLRCSPRSGDLSVYWYQQSLDQGLQFLIQYYNGEERAKGNILERFSAQQFPDLHSELNLSSLELGDSALYFCASSAQGDSGNTIYFGEGSWLTVV.

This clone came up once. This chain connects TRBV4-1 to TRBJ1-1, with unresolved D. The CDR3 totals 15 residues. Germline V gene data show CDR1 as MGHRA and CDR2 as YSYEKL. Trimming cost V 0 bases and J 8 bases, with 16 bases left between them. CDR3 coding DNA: TGCGCCAGCAGCCAAGAGATTGGAGGGTCGGGAGAAGCTTTCTTT. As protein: CASSQEIGGSGEAFF.

The CDR3 loop reads CASRYTNTGELFF. The CDR3 region has the DNA TGTGCCAGCAGATACACGAACACCGGGGAGCTGTTTTTT. The V and J genes are TRBV28 and TRBJ2-2; D is unresolved. Trimming cost V 6 bases and J 0 bases, with 5 bases left between them. The CDR3 is 13 residues long. Germline-derived CDR1 and CDR2 are MDHEN and SYDVKM.

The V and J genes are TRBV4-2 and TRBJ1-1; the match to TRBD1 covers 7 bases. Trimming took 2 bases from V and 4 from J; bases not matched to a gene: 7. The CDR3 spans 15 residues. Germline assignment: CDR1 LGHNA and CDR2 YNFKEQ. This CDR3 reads CASSQLTGVGTEAFF. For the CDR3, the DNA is TGTGCCAGCAGCCAACTAACAGGGGTTGGCACTGAAGCTTTCTTT.

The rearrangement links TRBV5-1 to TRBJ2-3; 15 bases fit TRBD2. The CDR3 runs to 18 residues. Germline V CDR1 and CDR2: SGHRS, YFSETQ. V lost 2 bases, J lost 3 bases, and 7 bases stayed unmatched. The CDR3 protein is CASSLRGLAGGGTDTQYF. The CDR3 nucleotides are TGCGCCAGCAGCTTACGGGGACTAGCGGGGGGCGGGACAGATACGCAGTATTTT.

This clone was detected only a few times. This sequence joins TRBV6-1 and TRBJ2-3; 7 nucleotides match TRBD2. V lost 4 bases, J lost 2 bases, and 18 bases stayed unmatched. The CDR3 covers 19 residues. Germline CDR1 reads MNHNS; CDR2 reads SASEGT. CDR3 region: CASSVSSGVGPKNTDTQYF. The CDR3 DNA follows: TGTGCCAGCAGTGTTTCGAGCGGGGTCGGGCCTAAAAACACAGATACGCAGTATTTT.

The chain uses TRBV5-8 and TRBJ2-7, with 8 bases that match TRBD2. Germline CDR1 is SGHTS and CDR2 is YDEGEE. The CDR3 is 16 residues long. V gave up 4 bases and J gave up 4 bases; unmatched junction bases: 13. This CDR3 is CASSIGTRQASYEQYF. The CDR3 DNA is TGTGCCAGCAGCATAGGGACTAGGCAGGCATCGTACGAGCAGTACTTC. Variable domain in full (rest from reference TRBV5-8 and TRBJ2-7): EAGVTQSPTHLIKTRGQQATLRCSPISGHTSVYWYQQALGLGLQFLLWYDEGEERNRGNFPPRFSGRQFPNYSSELNVNALELEDSALYLCASSIGTRQASYEQYFGPGTRLTVT.

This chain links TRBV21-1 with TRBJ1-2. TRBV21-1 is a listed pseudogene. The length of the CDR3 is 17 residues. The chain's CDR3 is CASSKGRVLKRLCGYTF. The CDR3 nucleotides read TGTGCCAGCAGCAAAGGAAGAGTCTTGAAGAGGCTATGTGGCTACACCTTC.

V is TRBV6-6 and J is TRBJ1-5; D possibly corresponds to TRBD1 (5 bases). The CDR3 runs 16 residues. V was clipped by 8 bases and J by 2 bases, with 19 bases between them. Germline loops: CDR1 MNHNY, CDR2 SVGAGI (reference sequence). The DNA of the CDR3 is TGTGCCAGCCGGGGGGACCCACAGAGAGGCAATCAGCCCCAGCATTTT. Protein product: CASRGDPQRGNQPQHF.

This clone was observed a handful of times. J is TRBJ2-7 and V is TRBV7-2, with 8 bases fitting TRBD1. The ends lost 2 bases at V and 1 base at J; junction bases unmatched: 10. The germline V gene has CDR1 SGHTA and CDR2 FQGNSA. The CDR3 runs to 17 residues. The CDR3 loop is CASSLYNSGTGSYEQYF. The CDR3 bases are TGTGCCAGCAGCTTATACAATTCCGGGACAGGATCCTACGAGCAGTACTTC.

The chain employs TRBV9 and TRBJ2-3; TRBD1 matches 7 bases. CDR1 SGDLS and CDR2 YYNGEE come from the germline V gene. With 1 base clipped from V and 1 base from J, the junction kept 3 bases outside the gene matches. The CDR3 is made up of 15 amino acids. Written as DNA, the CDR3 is TGTGCCAGCAGCGTACGGGGACAGCGCACAGATACGCAGTATTTT. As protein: CASSVRGQRTDTQYF.

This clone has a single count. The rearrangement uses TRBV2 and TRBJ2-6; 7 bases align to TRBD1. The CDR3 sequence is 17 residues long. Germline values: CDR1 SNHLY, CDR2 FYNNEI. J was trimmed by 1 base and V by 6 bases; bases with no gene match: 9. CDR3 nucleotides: TGTGCCAGCAGCCTGGGACAGATAGTATCTGGGGCCAACGTCCTGACTTTC. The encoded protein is CASSLGQIVSGANVLTF.

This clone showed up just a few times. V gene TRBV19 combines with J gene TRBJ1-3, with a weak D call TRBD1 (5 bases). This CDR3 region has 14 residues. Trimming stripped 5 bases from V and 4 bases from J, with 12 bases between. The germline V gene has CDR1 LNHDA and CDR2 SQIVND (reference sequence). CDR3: CASSFRQPGNTIYF. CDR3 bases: TGTGCCAGTAGTTTTCGACAGCCCGGAAACACCATATATTTT.

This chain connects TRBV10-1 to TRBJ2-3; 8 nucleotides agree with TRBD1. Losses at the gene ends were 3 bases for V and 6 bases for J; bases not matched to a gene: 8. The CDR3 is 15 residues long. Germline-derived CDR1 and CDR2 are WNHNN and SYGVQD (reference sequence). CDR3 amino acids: CASSDTRTGYDTQYF. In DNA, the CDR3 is TGCGCCAGCAGTGACACCCGGACAGGGTACGATACGCAGTATTTT.

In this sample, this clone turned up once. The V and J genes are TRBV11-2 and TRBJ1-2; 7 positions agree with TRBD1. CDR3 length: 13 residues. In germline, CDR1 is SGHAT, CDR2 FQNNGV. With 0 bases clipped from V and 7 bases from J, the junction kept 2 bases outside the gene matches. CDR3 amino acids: CASSLEGGSGYTF. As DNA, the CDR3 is TGTGCCAGCAGCTTAGAAGGGGGCTCTGGCTACACCTTC.

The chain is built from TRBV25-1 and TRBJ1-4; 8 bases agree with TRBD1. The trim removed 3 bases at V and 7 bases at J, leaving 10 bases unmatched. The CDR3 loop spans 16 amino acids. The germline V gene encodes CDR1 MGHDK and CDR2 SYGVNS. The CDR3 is CASSESERTGFEKLFF. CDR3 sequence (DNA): TGTGCCAGCAGTGAGTCAGAGAGGACAGGGTTTGAAAAACTGTTTTTT.

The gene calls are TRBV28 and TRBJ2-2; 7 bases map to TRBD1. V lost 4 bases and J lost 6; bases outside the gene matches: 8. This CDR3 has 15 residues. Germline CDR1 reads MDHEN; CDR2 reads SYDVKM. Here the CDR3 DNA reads TGTGCCAGCAGTTACTTGACAGGGCAGCCCGGGGAGCTGTTTTTT. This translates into CASSYLTGQPGELFF.

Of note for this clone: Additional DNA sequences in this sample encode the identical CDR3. Here the CDR3 DNA reads TGCGCCAGCAGCCGCGCTAGCGGCGGGAACTACGAGCAGTACTTC. Its translation is CASSRASGGNYEQYF. The chain couples TRBV5-1 to TRBJ2-7; 7 bases agree with TRBD2. V shed 4 bases, J shed 3 bases, and the junction held 10 bases outside the gene matches. CDR1 is SGHRS and CDR2 is YFSETQ in the germline V gene. This CDR3 comprises 15 residues. The full variable domain, rest sourced from reference TRBV5-1 and TRBJ2-7, is KAGVTQTPRYLIKTRGQQVTLSCSPISGHRSVSWYQQTPGQGLQFLFEYFSETQRNKGNFPGRFSGRQFSNSRSEMNVSTLELGDSALYLCASSRASGGNYEQYFGPGTRLTVT.

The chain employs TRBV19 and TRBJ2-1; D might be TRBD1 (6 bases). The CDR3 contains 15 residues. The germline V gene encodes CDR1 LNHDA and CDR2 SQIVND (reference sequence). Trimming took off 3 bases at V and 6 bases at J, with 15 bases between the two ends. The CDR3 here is CASSIGGRAGNEQFF. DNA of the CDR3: TGTGCCAGTAGTATTGGGGGCAGGGCAGGCAATGAGCAGTTCTTC.

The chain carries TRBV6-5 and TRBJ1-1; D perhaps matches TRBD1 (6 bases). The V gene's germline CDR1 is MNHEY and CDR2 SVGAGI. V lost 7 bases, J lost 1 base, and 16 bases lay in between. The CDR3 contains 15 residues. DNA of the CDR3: TGTGCCAGCATCGAACTCCAGGGGAGGAACACTGAAGCTTTCTTT. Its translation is CASIELQGRNTEAFF.

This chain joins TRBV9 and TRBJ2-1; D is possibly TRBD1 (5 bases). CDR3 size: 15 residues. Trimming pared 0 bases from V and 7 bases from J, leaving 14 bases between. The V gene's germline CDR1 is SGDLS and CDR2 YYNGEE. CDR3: CASSVEGQVRNEQFF. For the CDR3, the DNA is TGTGCCAGCAGCGTAGAGGGGCAGGTCAGGAATGAGCAGTTCTTC.